The 24 T cell receptor beta chains reported below all come from one sample, sequenced in a study of T cell repertoires in cytomegalovirus infection. No antigen is known for these receptors. TCRdb called the reads again in MiXCR, with one record for every CDR3 protein. The sample contains 750,000 to 900,000 distinct CDR3 sequences, under 35% of which appear only once. The material was cultured CD8+ T cells from PBMCs, obtained from culture after CMV antigen stimulation. The receptors shown here come from a human donor in good health (CMV status not recorded). Some clones in this sample may be carry-over from other donors' samples.

This clonotype has just a few counts. A junction boundary mismatches the germline segment, possibly from a read error. The chain carries TRBV11-2 and TRBJ2-3, with a tentative D call TRBD1 (5 bases). Germline CDR1 reads SGHAT; CDR2 reads FQNNGV. The CDR3 contains 15 residues. The chain's CDR3 is CASTLGVASTDTQYF. The CDR3 coding sequence is TGTGCCAGCACCTTAGGGGTGGCTAGCACAGATACGCAGTATTTT.

The rearrangement joins TRBV6-1 to TRBJ1-2; 12 nucleotides match TRBD1. The trim removed 3 bases at V and 7 bases at J, leaving 6 bases unmatched. Germline values: CDR1 MNHNS, CDR2 SASEGT. The CDR3 covers 15 residues. DNA of the CDR3: TGTGCCAGCAGTGATCGGGACAGGGGGCTGGGTGGCTACACCTTC. Its protein product is CASSDRDRGLGGYTF.

This clonotype was seen a single time. At one boundary the junction diverges from the germline segment, which might be a read error. V is TRBV7-4 and J is TRBJ2-1; 8 bases are a match to TRBD2. CDR3 length equals 15 residues. Per the germline V gene, CDR1 is SGHVT and CDR2 is SQSDAQ. This CDR3 reads CASSLGGGNRDEQSF. CDR3 coding DNA: TGTGCCAGCAGCTTAGGCGGGGGGAACAGGGATGAGCAGTCCTTC.

The chain carries TRBV12-5 and TRBJ1-4; 7 bases fit TRBD1. The CDR3 runs to 19 residues. J was trimmed by 7 bases and V by 1 base; bases with no gene match: 18. Germline loops: CDR1 LGHNT, CDR2 FRNRAP. CDR3 residues: CASGLDSGTVGVNGEKLFF. The CDR3 coding sequence is TGTGCTAGTGGTTTGGATTCCGGGACAGTGGGGGTTAATGGTGAAAAACTGTTTTTT. Variable domain in full (rest from reference TRBV12-5 and TRBJ1-4): DARVTQTPRHKVTEMGQEVTMRCQPILGHNTVFWYRQTMMQGLELLAYFRNRAPLDDSGMPKDRFSAEMPDATLATLKIQPSEPRDSAVYFCASGLDSGTVGVNGEKLFFGSGTQLSVL.

V usage is TRBV12-5 and J usage is TRBJ2-3; D is possibly TRBD2 (5 bases). The germline CDR1 and CDR2 sequences are LGHNT and FRNRAP. The V end was cut by 6 bases, the J end by 6 bases, with 25 bases between. This CDR3 comprises 17 residues. The CDR3: CASGLVRGLPWSDTQYF. CDR3 bases: TGTGCTAGTGGCCTGGTTCGAGGACTCCCGTGGTCGGATACGCAGTATTTT. Based on the CDR3 plus reference TRBV12-5 and TRBJ2-3, the full variable domain is DARVTQTPRHKVTEMGQEVTMRCQPILGHNTVFWYRQTMMQGLELLAYFRNRAPLDDSGMPKDRFSAEMPDATLATLKIQPSEPRDSAVYFCASGLVRGLPWSDTQYFGPGTRLTVL.

This sequence joins TRBV6-1 and TRBJ1-1; possibly TRBD1 for D (5 bases). Trimming cost V 6 bases and J 3 bases, with 17 bases left between them. The CDR3 covers 15 residues. Germline-derived CDR1 and CDR2 are MNHNS and SASEGT. CDR3 nucleotides: TGTGCCAGCAGACGACTGGGGAGGGGAGACACTGAAGCTTTCTTT. It specifies CASRRLGRGDTEAFF.

The chain uses TRBV11-2 and TRBJ2-3, with D possibly TRBD2 on 6 matching bases. Germline V CDR1 and CDR2: SGHAT, FQNNGV. CDR3 length: 17 amino acids. Trimming took off 5 bases at V and 5 bases at J, with 23 bases between the two ends. The CDR3 is CASSEEGSYPRRDTQYF. Written as DNA, the CDR3 is TGTGCCAGCAGCGAGGAGGGTTCTTACCCGCGTAGAGATACGCAGTATTTT.

This clonotype was seen many times. This rearrangement joins TRBV7-2 to TRBJ2-2; no clear D. V was cut by 4 bases and J by 6 bases, with 9 bases left in between. The CDR3 loop spans 13 amino acids. Germline lookup yields CDR1 SGHTA and CDR2 FQGNSA. CDR3 in amino acids: CASSSSVAGELFF. The DNA for the CDR3 is TGTGCCAGCAGCTCATCAGTGGCCGGGGAGCTGTTTTTT.

The rearrangement uses TRBV15 and TRBJ1-2, with D possibly TRBD1 on 6 matching bases. The CDR3 is made up of 15 amino acids. Germline CDR1 LNHNV, CDR2 YYDKDF (reference sequence). The V gene lost 3 bases and the J gene lost 4 bases, with 15 bases spanning the gap. In DNA, the CDR3 is TGTGCCACCAGCAGGGCCCCGGGACAAGCCTATGGCTACACCTTC. This sequence encodes CATSRAPGQAYGYTF.

This sequence joins TRBV7-8 and TRBJ1-1; D uncertain. With 1 base removed from V and 0 bases from J, the gap between germline ends came to 12 bases. The CDR3 contains 16 residues. The germline V gene has CDR1 SGHVS and CDR2 FQNEAQ. CDR3 sequence reads: CASSLVSRILNTEAFF. In DNA form, the CDR3 reads TGTGCCAGCAGCTTAGTTTCCAGGATCTTGAACACTGAAGCTTTCTTT.

This clonotype has a count of ten or more. This sequence joins TRBV11-1 and TRBJ2-3; TRBD2 agrees at 11 bases. The trim removed 9 bases at V and 4 bases at J, leaving 6 bases unmatched. Germline V gene data show CDR1 as SGHAT and CDR2 as FQDESV (reference sequence). The CDR3 has 14 amino acids. The CDR3 loop is CASSGGAVADTQYF. As DNA, the CDR3 is TGTGCCAGTAGCGGGGGGGCCGTGGCAGATACGCAGTATTTT.

V gene TRBV27 combines with J gene TRBJ2-3; 7 nucleotides line up with TRBD1. Germline V gene lookup returns CDR1 MNHEY and CDR2 SMNVEV (reference sequence). CDR3 size: 16 residues. V lost 3 bases, J lost 6 bases, and 12 bases stayed unmatched. CDR3 sequence reads: CASSLGGRQGWDTQYF. CDR3 nucleotide sequence: TGTGCCAGCAGTTTGGGTGGAAGACAGGGCTGGGATACGCAGTATTTT.

This chain joins TRBV12-3 or TRBV12-4 and TRBJ2-7, with a possible D match to TRBD2 (6 bases). CDR3 length equals 13 residues. Trimming cost V 3 bases and J 5 bases, with 11 bases left between them. In DNA, the CDR3 is TGTGCCAGCAGTTTGCCGGGGGTCGACGAGCAGTACTTC. Protein: CASSLPGVDEQYF.

Only one count was recorded for this clonotype. The V gene is TRBV5-1, the J gene TRBJ1-5; D might be TRBD1 (6 bases). Germline V gene sequence: CDR1 SGHRS, CDR2 YFSETQ. V lost 1 base and J 3 bases, leaving 11 bases between the germline ends. This CDR3 is built from 15 residues. This CDR3 is CASSLTGQFNQPQHF. DNA for the CDR3: TGCGCCAGCAGCTTGACCGGACAGTTCAATCAGCCCCAGCATTTT.

CDR3 region: CATGDGKNTEAFF. The CDR3 DNA follows: TGTGCCACCGGAGACGGAAAGAACACTGAAGCTTTCTTT. The chain combines TRBV19 with TRBJ1-1; D gene unclear. V was cut by 10 bases and J by 1 base, with 13 bases left in between. This CDR3 comprises 13 residues. Germline assignment: CDR1 LNHDA and CDR2 SQIVND (reference sequence).

A word on this clonotype: Since no conserved phenylalanine or tryptophan closes the CDR3, a read error is the likely cause. The V call is TRBV4-1, the J call TRBJ1-5; D is unresolved. V was clipped by 2 bases and J by 6 bases, with 11 bases between them. The CDR3 is made up of 14 amino acids. The germline gives CDR1 MGHRA, CDR2 YSYEKL. The CDR3 DNA follows: TGCGCCAGCAGCCAACTCCCTATAAGTCAGCCCCAGCATTTA. Its translation: CASSQLPISQPQHL.

This clonotype was seen only a few times. This sequence joins TRBV9 and TRBJ2-3; D is possibly TRBD2 (5 bases). Trimming took 0 bases from V and 4 from J, leaving 9 bases between them. CDR1 is SGDLS, CDR2 YYNGEE, per germline. This CDR3 has 14 amino acids. CDR3 coding DNA: TGTGCCAGCAGCGTAGGTTCTAGCCCAGATACGCAGTATTTT. It translates to CASSVGSSPDTQYF. Full variable domain (remainder filled in from reference TRBV9 and TRBJ2-3): DSGVTQTPKHLITATGQRVTLRCSPRSGDLSVYWYQQSLDQGLQFLIQYYNGEERAKGNILERFSAQQFPDLHSELNLSSLELGDSALYFCASSVGSSPDTQYFGPGTRLTVL.

This chain uses TRBV5-4 with TRBJ2-5, with 8 bases matching TRBD1. The CDR3 has 16 amino acids. Germline V lookup: CDR1 SGHNT, CDR2 YYREEE (reference sequence). V lost 3 bases, J lost 4 bases, and 11 bases stayed unmatched. CDR3: CASSWWAGGEGETQYF. As DNA, the CDR3 is TGTGCCAGCAGCTGGTGGGCAGGGGGCGAAGGAGAGACCCAGTACTTC.

This clonotype showed up many times. The V and J genes are TRBV11-2 and TRBJ2-7; D might be TRBD1 (6 bases). Germline V gene data show CDR1 as SGHAT and CDR2 as FQNNGV. The CDR3 is 18 residues long. V lost 0 bases to trimming and J lost 4 bases, with 22 bases between them. Here the CDR3 reads CASSLDRGAIWTLYEQYV. CDR3 sequence (DNA): TGTGCCAGCAGCTTAGACAGGGGTGCAATATGGACCCTGTACGAGCAGTACGTC.

This clonotype has a handful of counts. V is TRBV27 and J is TRBJ1-1, with unresolved D. CDR1 and CDR2 from the germline V gene are MNHEY and SMNVEV (reference sequence). V shed 0 bases and J shed 4 bases, with 15 bases lying between them. The CDR3 loop spans 16 amino acids. The CDR3 DNA sequence: TGTGCCAGCAGTTTATCGGCGGTGAAGGGTGGCACTGAAGCTTTCTTT. Amino acid sequence: CASSLSAVKGGTEAFF.

The chain joins TRBV4-1 to TRBJ1-1; the D is unclear. CDR1 and CDR2 (germline): MGHRA, YSYEKL. The CDR3 is 16 amino acids. The V end was cut by 4 bases, the J end by 1 base, with 16 bases between. The CDR3 protein is CASSLFHAGTNTEAFF. DNA of the CDR3: TGCGCCAGCAGCCTTTTTCACGCAGGAACGAACACTGAAGCTTTCTTT.

The chain carries TRBV6-1 and TRBJ2-3; the D call may be TRBD1 or TRBD2 (5 bases each). Trimming shortened V by 7 bases and J by 4 bases, and 15 bases separated the two germline ends. The CDR3 has 14 amino acids. CDR1 and CDR2 (germline): MNHNS, SASEGT. CDR3 DNA: TGTGCCAGCAAAGAGGGGACCCCCCCAGATACGCAGTATTTT. Encoded protein: CASKEGTPPDTQYF.

The V and J genes are TRBV6-6 and TRBJ2-1; the D is unclear. Trimming took off 0 bases at V and 3 bases at J, with 15 bases between the two ends. Germline V lookup: CDR1 MNHNY, CDR2 SVGAGI (reference sequence). The CDR3 is made up of 17 amino acids. CDR3 in amino acids: CASSYSMHLQNYNEQFF. The DNA of the CDR3 is TGTGCCAGCAGTTACTCGATGCACCTTCAAAACTACAATGAGCAGTTCTTC.

This clonotype was observed a few times. One base away lies a much larger clone, so this may be a sequencing read error. The CDR3 sequence is CASSLGQGAEGFF. The CDR3 nucleotides are TGTGCCAGCAGCTTAGGACAGGGGGCTGAAGGTTTCTTT. The chain links TRBV7-6 to TRBJ1-1; the match to TRBD1 covers 10 bases. CDR3 length: 13 residues. Germline V gives CDR1 SGHVS, CDR2 FNYEAQ.